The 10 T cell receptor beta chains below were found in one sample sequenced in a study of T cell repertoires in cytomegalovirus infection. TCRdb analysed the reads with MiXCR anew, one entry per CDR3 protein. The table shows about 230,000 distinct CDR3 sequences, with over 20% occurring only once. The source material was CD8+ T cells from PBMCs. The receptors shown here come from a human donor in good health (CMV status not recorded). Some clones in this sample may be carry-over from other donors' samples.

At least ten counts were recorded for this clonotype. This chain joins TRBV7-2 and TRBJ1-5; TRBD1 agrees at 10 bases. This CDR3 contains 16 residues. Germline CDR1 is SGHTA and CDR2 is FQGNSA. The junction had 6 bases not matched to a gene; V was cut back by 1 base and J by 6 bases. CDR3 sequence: CASSLGADRGLQPQHF. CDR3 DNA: TGTGCCAGCAGCTTAGGGGCTGACAGGGGGCTTCAGCCCCAGCATTTT.

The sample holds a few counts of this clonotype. The CDR3: CASSYLSGLNTEAFF. In DNA, the CDR3 is TGTGCCAGCAGTTACCTCTCGGGGCTGAACACTGAAGCTTTCTTT. The chain combines TRBV6-5 with TRBJ1-1; D possibly corresponds to TRBD1 (5 bases). The V gene's germline CDR1 is MNHEY and CDR2 SVGAGI. CDR3 length: 15 residues. Trimming took off 2 bases at V and 0 bases at J, with 10 bases between the two ends.

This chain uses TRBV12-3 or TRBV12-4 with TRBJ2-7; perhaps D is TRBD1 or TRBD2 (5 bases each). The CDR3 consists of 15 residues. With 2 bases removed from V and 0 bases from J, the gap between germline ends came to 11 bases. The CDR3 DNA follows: TGTGCCAGCAGTTTACCGGTCGGGGCCTCCTACGAGCAGTACTTC. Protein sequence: CASSLPVGASYEQYF.

The CDR3 loop reads CASKRIKGPGELFF. CDR3 DNA: TGTGCCAGCAAGAGAATCAAGGGTCCCGGGGAGCTGTTTTTT. This rearrangement joins TRBV6-2 or TRBV6-3 to TRBJ2-2, with unresolved D. This CDR3 comprises 14 residues. Trimming removed 7 bases at V and 6 bases at J, with 15 bases between. Germline loops: CDR1 MNHEY, CDR2 SVGEGT.

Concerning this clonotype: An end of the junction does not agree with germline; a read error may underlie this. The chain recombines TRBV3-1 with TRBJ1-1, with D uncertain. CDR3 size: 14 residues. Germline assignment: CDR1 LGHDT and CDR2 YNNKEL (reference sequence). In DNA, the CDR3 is TGTACCAGCAGCCAAGGGCAGTTGAACACTGAAGCTTTCTTT. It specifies CTSSQGQLNTEAFF.

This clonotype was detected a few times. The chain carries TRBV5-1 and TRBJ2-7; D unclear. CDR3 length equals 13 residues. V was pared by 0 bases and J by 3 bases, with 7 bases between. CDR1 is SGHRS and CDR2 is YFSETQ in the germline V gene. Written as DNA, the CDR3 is TGCGCCAGCAGCTTGGGACGGTTCTACGAGCAGTACTTC. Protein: CASSLGRFYEQYF.

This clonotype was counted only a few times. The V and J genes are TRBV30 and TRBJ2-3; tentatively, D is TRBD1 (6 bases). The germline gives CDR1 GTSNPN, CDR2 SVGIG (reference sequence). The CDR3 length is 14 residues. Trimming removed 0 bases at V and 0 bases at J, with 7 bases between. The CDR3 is CAWSVGTSTDTQYF. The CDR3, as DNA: TGTGCCTGGAGTGTAGGGACAAGCACAGATACGCAGTATTTT.

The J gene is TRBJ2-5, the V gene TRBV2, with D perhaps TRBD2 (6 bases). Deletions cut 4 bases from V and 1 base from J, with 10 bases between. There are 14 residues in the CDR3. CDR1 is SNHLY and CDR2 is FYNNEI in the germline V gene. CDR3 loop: CASSGGLPQETQYF. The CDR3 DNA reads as TGTGCCAGCAGTGGCGGACTACCCCAAGAGACCCAGTACTTC.

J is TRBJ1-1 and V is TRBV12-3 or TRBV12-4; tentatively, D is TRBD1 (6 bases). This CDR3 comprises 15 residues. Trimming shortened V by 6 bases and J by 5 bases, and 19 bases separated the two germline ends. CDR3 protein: CASSPGQRSWTEAFF. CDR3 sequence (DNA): TGTGCCAGCAGCCCGGGACAACGGAGTTGGACTGAAGCTTTCTTT.

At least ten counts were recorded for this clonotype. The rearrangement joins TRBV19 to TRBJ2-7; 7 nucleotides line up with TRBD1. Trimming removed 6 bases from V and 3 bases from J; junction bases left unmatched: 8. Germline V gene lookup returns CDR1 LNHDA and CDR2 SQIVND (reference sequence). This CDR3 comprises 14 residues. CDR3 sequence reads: CASSPDRPYYEQYF. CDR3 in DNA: TGTGCCAGTAGCCCGGACAGGCCTTACTACGAGCAGTACTTC.